This passage covers 19 T cell receptor beta chains from one sample sequenced in a study of blood T cells in healthy people across ages. Sample-barcoded 5' priming and a J-beta primer mix drove a second PCR of about 6 to 11 cycles. MiXCR, run by TCRdb on the 5' RACE reads, gives a single entry per CDR3 protein. The table lists some 800,000 distinct CDR3 sequences, around 45% of them singletons, with approximately 19% in the top ten. Source material: blood. The receptors originated from a man aged 55 to 70 in good health.

This clonotype was found once. The chain links TRBV6-6 to TRBJ2-1; TRBD1 or TRBD2 may be the D gene (5 bases each). V was clipped by 8 bases and J by 3 bases, with 8 bases between them. Germline V gene sequence: CDR1 MNHNY, CDR2 SVGAGI (reference sequence). CDR3 size: 12 residues. CDR3: CASGGNYNEQFF. For the CDR3, the DNA is TGTGCCAGCGGGGGTAACTACAATGAGCAGTTCTTC.

This clonotype was observed a few times. Here the CDR3 DNA reads TGCAGTGCTAGAGGTAGACAGGGGTCCAATCAGCCCCAGCATTTT. Protein sequence: CSARGRQGSNQPQHF. V is TRBV20-1 and J is TRBJ1-5, with 8 positions matching TRBD1. The germline gives CDR1 DFQATT, CDR2 SNEGSKA (reference sequence). V lost 1 base and J lost 3; bases outside the gene matches: 5. The CDR3 has 15 residues.

The V and J genes are TRBV2 and TRBJ2-2; perhaps TRBD2 as D (5 bases). Trimming cost V 6 bases and J 1 base, with 9 bases left between them. The CDR3 runs 14 residues. Germline-derived CDR1 and CDR2 are SNHLY and FYNNEI. CDR3 amino acids: CASSGSENTGELFF. CDR3 DNA sequence: TGTGCCAGCAGCGGTAGCGAGAACACCGGGGAGCTGTTTTTT.

This clonotype was counted ten times or more. The V and J genes are TRBV27 and TRBJ2-6; D is unresolved. V shed 6 bases and J shed 0 bases, with 3 bases lying between them. Germline CDR1 MNHEY, CDR2 SMNVEV (reference sequence). The CDR3 is 13 residues long. This CDR3 is CASRSSGANVLTF. The DNA for the CDR3 is TGTGCCAGCAGGAGCTCTGGGGCCAACGTCCTGACTTTC.

This clonotype has ten or more counts. The J gene is TRBJ2-5, the V gene TRBV29-1; 11 bases are shared with TRBD2. Germline V gene data show CDR1 as SQVTM and CDR2 as ANQGSEA. Trimming cost V 6 bases and J 2 bases; bases outside gene matches: 5. CDR3 length: 14 residues. CDR3 coding DNA: TGCAGCGTCGCGGGACTAGCGGAACAAGAGACCCAGTACTTC. Residues: CSVAGLAEQETQYF.

V is TRBV28 and J is TRBJ2-5; 7 bases are shared with TRBD2. CDR3 length: 15 residues. J was trimmed by 2 bases and V by 9 bases; bases with no gene match: 12. The germline V gene has CDR1 MDHEN and CDR2 SYDVKM. This chain's CDR3 is CASFGSGSGQETQYF. CDR3 in DNA: TGTGCCAGTTTCGGCTCAGGTAGCGGGCAAGAGACCCAGTACTTC.

This clonotype was detected a few times. The chain uses TRBV29-1 and TRBJ2-3; D gene ambiguous. Germline assignment: CDR1 SQVTM and CDR2 ANQGSEA. The ends were cut back, 2 bases at V and 2 bases at J, with 5 bases in the middle. This CDR3 region has 12 residues. CDR3 DNA sequence: TGCAGCGTTGAAACGGTCACAGATACGCAGTATTTT. Amino acids: CSVETVTDTQYF.

The chain uses TRBV6-2 or TRBV6-3 and TRBJ2-7, with 8 bases that match TRBD1. Germline trimming cut 0 bases from V and 0 bases from J; bases unmatched to any gene: 4. Germline lookup yields CDR1 MNHEY and CDR2 SVGEGT. CDR3 size: 16 residues. The CDR3 is CASSYSGQELSYEQYF. The CDR3 nucleotides read TGTGCCAGCAGTTACTCGGGACAGGAGCTCTCCTACGAGCAGTACTTC.

This rearrangement joins TRBV5-1 to TRBJ1-2, with a possible D match to TRBD1 (6 bases). The CDR3 length is 13 residues. V was clipped by 0 bases and J by 4 bases, with 7 bases between them. Germline CDR1 reads SGHRS; CDR2 reads YFSETQ. CDR3 sequence: CASSLEGVYGYTF. The CDR3, as DNA: TGCGCCAGCAGCTTGGAGGGGGTCTATGGCTACACCTTC. Supplemented by reference TRBV5-1 and TRBJ1-2, the full variable domain reads KAGVTQTPRYLIKTRGQQVTLSCSPISGHRSVSWYQQTPGQGLQFLFEYFSETQRNKGNFPGRFSGRQFSNSRSEMNVSTLELGDSALYLCASSLEGVYGYTFGSGTRLTVV.

This clonotype was found a few times. The V gene is TRBV7-9, the J gene TRBJ1-2; tentative D call: TRBD1 (6 bases). The germline gives CDR1 SEHNR, CDR2 FQNEAQ (reference sequence). V shed 2 bases and J shed 8 bases, with 12 bases lying between them. The CDR3 has 13 residues. CDR3 sequence reads: CASSLTRGRGYTF. The CDR3 region has the DNA TGTGCCAGCAGCTTAACCCGGGGGCGAGGCTACACCTTC.

This clonotype was observed a single time. V usage is TRBV20-1 and J usage is TRBJ1-1; no definite D call. Trimming removed 5 bases at V and 5 bases at J, with 15 bases between. CDR1 is DFQATT and CDR2 is SNEGSKA in the germline V gene (reference sequence). The CDR3 is 13 residues long. The DNA for the CDR3 is TGCAGTGCTTTGACGGCAGGTCGAACTGAAGCTTTCTTT. This translates into CSALTAGRTEAFF.

The chain combines TRBV7-9 with TRBJ2-7; perhaps TRBD1 as D (6 bases). V was trimmed by 2 bases and J by 2 bases, leaving 13 bases between them. This CDR3 has 15 amino acids. CDR1 and CDR2 from the germline V gene are SEHNR and FQNEAQ (reference sequence). CDR3 nucleotide sequence: TGTGCCAGCAGCTTAACCGCAGGGGTACCCTACGAGCAGTACTTC. Translating gives CASSLTAGVPYEQYF.

V usage is TRBV3-1 and J usage is TRBJ2-3; D call uncertain. The germline V gene has CDR1 LGHDT and CDR2 YNNKEL (reference sequence). The CDR3 sequence is 15 residues long. V lost 3 bases and J lost 4, with 14 bases in between. The CDR3 DNA follows: TGTGCCAGCAGCCAGATGAGATTTAGCTCAGATACGCAGTATTTT. Protein product: CASSQMRFSSDTQYF.

A few counts support this clonotype. CDR3 bases: TGCAGCGTACGTGGGCAGGCAGATACGCAGTATTTT. It codes for CSVRGQADTQYF. This rearrangement joins TRBV29-1 to TRBJ2-3, with D unclear. The CDR3 contains 12 residues. Trimming took off 6 bases at V and 4 bases at J, with 11 bases between the two ends. Per germline, CDR1 SQVTM and CDR2 ANQGSEA.

The J gene is TRBJ1-2, the V gene TRBV20-1; the D is unclear. CDR3 length: 11 amino acids. CDR1 DFQATT and CDR2 SNEGSKA come from the germline V gene (reference sequence). The germline V and J ends were trimmed by 2 bases and 4 bases, with 5 bases remaining between them. As DNA, the CDR3 is TGCAGTGCTAGATACGTCTATGGCTACACCTTC. This encodes CSARYVYGYTF.

The chain carries TRBV20-1 and TRBJ2-7; D call uncertain. CDR1 and CDR2 (germline): DFQATT, SNEGSKA (reference sequence). V shed 0 bases and J shed 3 bases, with 15 bases lying between them. The CDR3 is made up of 15 amino acids. CDR3 residues: CSARDWQTLSYEQYF. CDR3 bases: TGCAGTGCTAGAGATTGGCAGACCCTTAGCTACGAGCAGTACTTC.

The CDR3 region is CASSRATGAGGYEQYF. The CDR3 DNA is TGTGCCAGCAGCCGCGCGACAGGGGCAGGGGGCTACGAGCAGTACTTC. This chain uses TRBV3-1 with TRBJ2-7; TRBD1 agrees at 8 bases. V lost 4 bases, J lost 3 bases, and 11 bases stayed unmatched. This CDR3 comprises 16 residues. The V gene's germline CDR1 is LGHDT and CDR2 YNNKEL (reference sequence).

As for this clonotype: Since no conserved phenylalanine or tryptophan closes the CDR3, a read error is the likely cause. The gene calls are TRBV11-2 and TRBJ2-5; D tentatively fits TRBD1 or TRBD2 (5 bases each). Germline CDR1 reads SGHAT; CDR2 reads FQNNGV. The CDR3 spans 14 residues. DNA of the CDR3: TGTGCCAGCAACTTAGGGGACCTACTAGAGACCCAGTACCTC. Translated: CASNLGDLLETQYL.

The V gene is TRBV7-9, the J gene TRBJ2-5; perhaps TRBD1 as D (6 bases). Deletions cut 5 bases from V and 7 bases from J, with 26 bases between. Germline assignment: CDR1 SEHNR and CDR2 FQNEAQ (reference sequence). The length of the CDR3 is 17 residues. The CDR3 region is CASSPQAPGQKGWTQYF. The CDR3, as DNA: TGTGCCAGCAGCCCCCAAGCACCGGGACAAAAGGGGTGGACCCAGTACTTC.